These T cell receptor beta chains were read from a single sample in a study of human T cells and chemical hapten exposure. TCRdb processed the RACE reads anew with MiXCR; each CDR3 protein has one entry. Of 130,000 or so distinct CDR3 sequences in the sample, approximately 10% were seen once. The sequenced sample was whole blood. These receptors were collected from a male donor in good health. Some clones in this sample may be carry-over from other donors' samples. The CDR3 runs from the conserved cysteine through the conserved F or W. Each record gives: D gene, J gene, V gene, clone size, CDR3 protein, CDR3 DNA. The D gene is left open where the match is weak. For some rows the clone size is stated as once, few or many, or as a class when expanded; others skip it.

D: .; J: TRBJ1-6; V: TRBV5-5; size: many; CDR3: CASSLGQLNNSPLHF; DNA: TGTGCCAGCAGCTTGGGCCAGTTGAATAATTCACCCCTCCACTTT
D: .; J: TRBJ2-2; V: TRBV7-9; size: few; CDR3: CASRTSAGEFGELFF; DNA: TGTGCCAGCAGAACGTCGGCAGGGGAATTCGGGGAGCTGTTTTTT
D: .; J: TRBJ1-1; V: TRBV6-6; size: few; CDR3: CASSYYTEAFF; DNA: TGTGCCAGCAGTTACTACACTGAAGCTTTCTTT
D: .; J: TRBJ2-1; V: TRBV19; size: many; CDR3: CASSIYNEQFF; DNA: TGTGCCAGTAGTATCTACAATGAGCAGTTCTTC
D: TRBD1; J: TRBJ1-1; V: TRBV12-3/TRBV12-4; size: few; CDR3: CASSYKGQGLTEAFF; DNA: TGTGCCAGCAGTTATAAAGGACAGGGTCTAACTGAAGCTTTCTTT
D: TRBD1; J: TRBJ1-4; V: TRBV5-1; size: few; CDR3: CASGTTGGKEKLFF; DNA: TGCGCCAGCGGGACCACAGGGGGTAAAGAAAAACTGTTTTTT
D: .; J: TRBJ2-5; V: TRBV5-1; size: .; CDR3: CATTGQYQETQYF; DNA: TGCGCCACCACAGGACAGTACCAAGAGACCCAGTACTTC
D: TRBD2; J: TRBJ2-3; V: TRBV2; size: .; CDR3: CASRATSGGVGDTQYF; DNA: TGTGCCAGCAGAGCGACTAGCGGGGGGGTAGGAGATACGCAGTATTTT
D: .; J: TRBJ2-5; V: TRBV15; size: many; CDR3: CATSNPVNQETQYF; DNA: TGTGCCACCAGCAATCCGGTGAACCAAGAGACCCAGTACTTC
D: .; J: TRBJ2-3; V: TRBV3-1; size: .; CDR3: CASSQSGSRTDTQYF; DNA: TGTGCCAGCAGCCAATCGGGGTCTCGCACAGATACGCAGTATTTT
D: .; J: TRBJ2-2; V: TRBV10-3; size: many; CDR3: CAMLRPGRNTGELFF; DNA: TGTGCCATGCTGCGGCCGGGTAGAAACACCGGGGAGCTGTTTTTT
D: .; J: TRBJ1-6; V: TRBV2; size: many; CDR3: CASSEEATFGNSPLHF; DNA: TGTGCCAGCAGTGAAGAGGCAACGTTTGGTAATTCACCCCTCCACTTT
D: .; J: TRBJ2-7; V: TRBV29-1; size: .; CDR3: CSVKVTDYEQYF; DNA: TGCAGCGTTAAAGTTACAGACTACGAGCAGTACTTC
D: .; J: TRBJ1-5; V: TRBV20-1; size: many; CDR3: CSASQGNPFDQPQHF; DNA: TGCAGTGCTAGCCAGGGTAATCCATTTGATCAGCCCCAGCATTTT
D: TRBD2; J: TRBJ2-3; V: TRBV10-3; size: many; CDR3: CAITRTSGTDTQYF; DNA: TGTGCCATCACCAGGACTAGCGGCACAGATACGCAGTATTTT
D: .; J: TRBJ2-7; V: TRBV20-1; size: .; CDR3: CSARSQTTSYEQYF; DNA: TGCAGTGCTAGAAGCCAGACTACTTCCTACGAGCAGTACTTC
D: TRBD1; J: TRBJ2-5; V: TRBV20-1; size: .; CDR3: CSAYRGSQETQYF; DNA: TGCAGTGCTTACAGGGGGTCCCAAGAGACCCAGTACTTC
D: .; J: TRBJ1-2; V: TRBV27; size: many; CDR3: CASSRIQGDGYTF; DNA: TGTGCCAGCAGCCGTATACAGGGAGATGGCTACACCTTC
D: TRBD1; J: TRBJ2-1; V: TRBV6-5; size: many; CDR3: CASSSGTGGRDEQFF; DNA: TGTGCCAGCAGTTCCGGGACAGGGGGTAGGGATGAGCAGTTCTTC
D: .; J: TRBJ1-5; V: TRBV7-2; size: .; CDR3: CASSFGVLGNQPQHF; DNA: TGTGCCAGCAGCTTCGGGGTTTTGGGCAATCAGCCCCAGCATTTT
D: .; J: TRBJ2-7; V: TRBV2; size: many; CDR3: CASSLDGTYEQYF; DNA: TGTGCCAGCAGTCTGGACGGTACCTACGAGCAGTACTTC
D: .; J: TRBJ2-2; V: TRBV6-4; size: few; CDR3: CASSDAGDTGELF; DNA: TGTGCCAGCAGTGACGCGGGGGACACCGGGGAGCTGTTT
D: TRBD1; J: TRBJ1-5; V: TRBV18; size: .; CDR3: CASSPPQGEGNQPQHF; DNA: TGTGCCAGCTCACCTCCACAGGGGGAAGGCAATCAGCCCCAGCATTTT
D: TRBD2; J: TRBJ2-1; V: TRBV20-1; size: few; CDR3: CSASTSSGGHNEQFF; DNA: TGCAGTGCGAGTACATCTAGCGGGGGGCACAATGAGCAGTTCTTC
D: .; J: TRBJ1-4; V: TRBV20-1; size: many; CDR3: CSARVGEKLFF; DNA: TGCAGTGCTAGAGTGGGGGAAAAACTGTTTTTT
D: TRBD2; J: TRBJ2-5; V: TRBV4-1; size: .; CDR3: CASSPGRGLAGGSRETQYF; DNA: TGCGCCAGCAGCCCTGGAAGGGGACTAGCGGGAGGGAGTCGAGAGACCCAGTACTTC
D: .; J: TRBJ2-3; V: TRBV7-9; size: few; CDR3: CASSPLIPDTQYF; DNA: TGTGCCAGCAGCCCCTTGATCCCAGATACGCAGTATTTT
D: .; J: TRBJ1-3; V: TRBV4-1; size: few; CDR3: CASSQVGRGLGNTIYF; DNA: TGCGCCAGCAGCCAAGTCGGCAGGGGCCTCGGAAACACCATATATTTT
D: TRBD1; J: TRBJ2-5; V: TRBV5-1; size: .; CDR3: CASSSQQGQVGETQYF; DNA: TGCGCCAGCAGCTCTCAACAGGGGCAGGTGGGGGAGACCCAGTACTTC
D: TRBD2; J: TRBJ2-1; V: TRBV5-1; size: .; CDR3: CSLGLAGGSSYNEQFF; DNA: TGCTCCTTGGGCCTGGCGGGAGGCAGCTCCTACAATGAGCAGTTCTTC
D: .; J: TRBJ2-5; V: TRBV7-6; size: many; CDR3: CASSLAGQGETQYF; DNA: TGTGCCAGCAGCTTAGCTGGTCAGGGTGAGACCCAGTACTTC
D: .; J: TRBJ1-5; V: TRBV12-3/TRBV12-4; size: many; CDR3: CASSWAMDQPQHF; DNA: TGTGCCAGCAGTTGGGCCATGGATCAGCCCCAGCATTTT
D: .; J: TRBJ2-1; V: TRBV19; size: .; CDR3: CASSITQGGSYNEQFF; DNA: TGTGCCAGTAGTATAACGCAGGGGGGGTCCTACAATGAGCAGTTCTTC
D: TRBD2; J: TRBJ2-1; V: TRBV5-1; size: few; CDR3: CASSQGLAHEQFF; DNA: TGCGCCAGCAGCCAGGGACTAGCGCATGAGCAGTTCTTC
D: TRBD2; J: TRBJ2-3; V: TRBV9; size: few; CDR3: CASSAPRAGGPTDTQYF; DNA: TGTGCCAGCAGCGCCCCTCGAGCGGGGGGGCCCACAGATACGCAGTATTTT
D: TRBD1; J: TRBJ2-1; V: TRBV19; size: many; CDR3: CASSIGRTGGAYDEQFF; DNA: TGTGCCAGTAGTATAGGTCGGACAGGGGGCGCGTACGATGAGCAGTTCTTC
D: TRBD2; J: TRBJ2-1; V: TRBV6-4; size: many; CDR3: CASSLSGGNYNEQFF; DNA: TGTGCCAGCAGTCTTAGCGGGGGGAACTACAATGAGCAGTTCTTC
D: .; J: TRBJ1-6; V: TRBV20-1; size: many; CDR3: CSAREKGEPLHF; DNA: TGCAGTGCTAGAGAAAAGGGGGAACCCCTCCACTTT
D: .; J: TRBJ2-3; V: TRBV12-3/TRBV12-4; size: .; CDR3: CASSSAWPADTQYF; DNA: TGTGCCAGCAGTTCGGCTTGGCCGGCAGATACGCAGTATTTT
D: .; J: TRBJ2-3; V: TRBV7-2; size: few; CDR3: CASSLVGPPENTQYF; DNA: TGTGCCAGCAGCTTAGTTGGGCCCCCTGAAAATACGCAGTATTTT
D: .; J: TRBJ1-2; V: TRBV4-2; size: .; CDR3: CASSQDVLTYGYTF; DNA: TGTGCCAGCAGCCAAGATGTCCTTACTTATGGCTACACCTTC
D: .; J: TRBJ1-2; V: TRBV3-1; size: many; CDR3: CASSQTNYGYTF; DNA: TGTGCCAGCAGCCAGACAAACTATGGCTACACCTTC
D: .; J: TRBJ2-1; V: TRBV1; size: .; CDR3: CTSSQDSRGGGDNEQFF; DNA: TGCACCAGCAGCCAAGATTCGCGGGGGGGAGGGGACAATGAGCAGTTCTTC
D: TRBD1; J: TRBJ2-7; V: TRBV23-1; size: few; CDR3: CASSRDGRDSAYEQYF; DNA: TGCGCCAGCAGTCGGGACGGCCGGGACAGTGCCTACGAGCAGTACTTC
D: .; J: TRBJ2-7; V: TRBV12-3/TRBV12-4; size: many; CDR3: CASSPPRGESSYEQYF; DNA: TGTGCCAGCAGTCCCCCGCGAGGGGAAAGCTCCTACGAGCAGTACTTC
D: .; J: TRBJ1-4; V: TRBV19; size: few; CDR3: CASTTSATNEKLFF; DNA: TGTGCCAGTACCACTTCTGCAACTAATGAAAAACTGTTTTTT
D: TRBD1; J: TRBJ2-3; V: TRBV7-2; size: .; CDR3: CASSRQGPGVSPGTDTQYF; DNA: TGTGCCAGCAGTAGACAGGGTCCGGGCGTCTCTCCTGGCACAGATACGCAGTATTTT
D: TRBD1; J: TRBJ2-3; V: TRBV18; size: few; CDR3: CASSSRTGLGDTQYF; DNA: TGTGCCAGCTCATCTAGGACAGGGTTGGGAGATACGCAGTATTTT
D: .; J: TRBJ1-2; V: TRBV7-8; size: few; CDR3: CASSLDAVGYGYTF; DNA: TGTGCCAGCAGCTTAGACGCGGTTGGCTATGGCTACACCTTC
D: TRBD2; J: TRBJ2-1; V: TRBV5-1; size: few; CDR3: CASSPRAGGDNEQFF; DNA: TGCGCCAGCAGCCCGAGAGCGGGAGGGGACAATGAGCAGTTCTTC